Presented here are 26 T cell receptor beta chains from one specimen sequenced in a study of blood T cells in healthy people across ages. For the second PCR, which ran for roughly 6 to 12 cycles, a sample-barcoded 5' primer and a J-beta primer mix were used. TCRdb analysed the 5' RACE reads with MiXCR anew, one entry per CDR3 protein. The repertoire consists of fewer than 800,000 distinct CDR3 sequences, with roughly 32% occurring once and the leading ten covering 15%. The material sequenced was blood. The receptors come from a woman of 80 years or more in good health.

The chain recombines TRBV12-3 or TRBV12-4 with TRBJ2-7; D unclear. Trimming took 4 bases from V and 10 from J, leaving 20 bases between them. The CDR3 sequence is 14 residues long. The CDR3 nucleotides read TGTGCCAGCAGTTCTGACCGTACGGGCAAAGGCCAGTACTTC. This codes for CASSSDRTGKGQYF.

This clonotype was recorded at least ten times. One end of the junction is discordant with germline, which a read error may explain. This rearrangement joins TRBV20-1 to TRBJ1-1; 7 bases map to TRBD1. The CDR3 has 14 amino acids. The germline V gene encodes CDR1 DFQATT and CDR2 SNEGSKA (reference sequence). The CDR3 DNA reads TGCAGTGCAAGAGGAGGGGGCATGTCTTCCGAAGCTTTCTTT. This sequence encodes CSARGGGMSSEAFF.

This clonotype was counted many times. The chain links TRBV12-3 or TRBV12-4 to TRBJ2-3; no clear D. V lost 7 bases and J 6 bases, leaving 20 bases between the germline ends. The CDR3 loop spans 15 amino acids. CDR3 sequence reads: CASTTSLAGRDTQYF. The CDR3 DNA is TGTGCCAGCACTACCAGTCTTGCCGGCCGTGATACGCAGTATTTT.

The CDR3 is CASSVARGRATGELFF. DNA for the CDR3: TGTGCCAGCAGCGTAGCTAGGGGTAGGGCCACCGGGGAGCTGTTTTTT. The rearrangement links TRBV9 to TRBJ2-2; D possibly corresponds to TRBD1 (5 bases). This CDR3 is built from 16 residues. CDR1 and CDR2 from the germline V gene are SGDLS and YYNGEE. Trimming cost V 0 bases and J 4 bases, with 13 bases left between them.

In its sample, this clonotype was seen many times. The V and J genes are TRBV5-1 and TRBJ2-1, with 8 nucleotides matching TRBD2. The germline CDR1 and CDR2 sequences are SGHRS and YFSETQ. There are 17 residues in the CDR3. V shed 0 bases and J 4 bases; nucleotides not matched to a gene: 9. The CDR3 loop is CASSLDAGTRNYNEQFF. CDR3 sequence (DNA): TGCGCCAGCAGCTTGGATGCCGGGACTAGGAATTACAATGAGCAGTTCTTC. The variable domain in full, completed from reference TRBV5-1 and TRBJ2-1, reads KAGVTQTPRYLIKTRGQQVTLSCSPISGHRSVSWYQQTPGQGLQFLFEYFSETQRNKGNFPGRFSGRQFSNSRSEMNVSTLELGDSALYLCASSLDAGTRNYNEQFFGPGTRLTVL.

Worth noting for this clonotype: This clone may be a read error of a much larger clone one base away. This rearrangement joins TRBV20-1 to TRBJ2-2; 10 bases agree with TRBD2. The CDR3 length is 15 residues. CDR1 is DFQATT, CDR2 SNEGSKA, per germline (reference sequence). CDR3 bases: TGCAGTGCTAGAGAAGCTAGCGGGGGAGACGGGGAGCGGTTTTTT. Translation gives CSAREASGGDGERFF.

This clonotype showed up many times. The chain employs TRBV12-3 or TRBV12-4 and TRBJ2-7; the D gene is possibly TRBD2 (5 bases). Trimming left V 6 bases short and J 4 bases short, with 7 bases between. CDR3 length equals 11 residues. The DNA of the CDR3 is TGTGCCAGCAGCACGGGATACGAGCAGTACTTC. This gives the protein CASSTGYEQYF.

This clonotype showed up just a few times. This could be a read error, since a much larger clone is one nucleotide away. The rearrangement uses TRBV11-1 and TRBJ2-5; the D is unclear. Trimming took 1 base from V and 11 from J, leaving 20 bases between them. The CDR3 extends over 15 amino acids. From germline, CDR1 is SGHAT and CDR2 FQDESV (reference sequence). The CDR3 spells CASSLGRPLYNEQYF. The CDR3 region has the DNA TGTGCCAGCAGCTTAGGCAGGCCCCTTTACAATGAGCAGTACTTC.

V usage is TRBV7-2 and J usage is TRBJ2-1, with a weak D call TRBD2 (6 bases). Germline CDR1 SGHTA, CDR2 FQGNSA. Trimming pared 3 bases from V and 12 bases from J, leaving 12 bases between. The CDR3 has 12 residues. In DNA form, the CDR3 reads TGTGCCAGCAGCTTGACTCAGGGAGGGCAGTTCTTC. Its translation: CASSLTQGGQFF.

This clonotype has a handful of counts. The chain has TRBV20-1 and TRBJ2-7, with TRBD1 matching over 11 bases. V shed 6 bases and J 7 bases; nucleotides not matched to a gene: 14. The CDR3 length is 15 residues. Per the germline V gene, CDR1 is DFQATT and CDR2 is SNEGSKA (reference sequence). CDR3 residues: CSAESGTGGPHEQYF. DNA for the CDR3: TGCAGTGCAGAGAGCGGGACAGGGGGGCCCCATGAGCAGTACTTC.

V is TRBV4-1 and J is TRBJ1-4; D is possibly TRBD1 (6 bases). Trimming cost V 3 bases and J 7 bases, with 12 bases left between them. This CDR3 spans 14 amino acids. In germline, CDR1 is MGHRA, CDR2 YSYEKL. The DNA of the CDR3 is TGCGCCAGCAGCCAGTCACAGGGAGGTGAAAAACTGTTTTTT. Translated: CASSQSQGGEKLFF.

This chain joins TRBV7-2 and TRBJ2-1; TRBD2 aligns across 11 bases. Germline assignment: CDR1 SGHTA and CDR2 FQGNSA. The CDR3 has 14 residues. With V trimmed by 6 bases and J by 6 bases, 4 bases remained unmatched. The CDR3 protein is CASSTSGRANEQFF. Here the CDR3 DNA reads TGTGCCAGCAGTACTAGCGGGAGAGCCAATGAGCAGTTCTTC.

This clonotype was detected ten times or more. The chain has TRBV4-1 and TRBJ2-1, with TRBD1 matching over 8 bases. Germline V lookup: CDR1 MGHRA, CDR2 YSYEKL. V dropped 3 bases and J dropped 4; count of bases not matched to a gene: 2. This CDR3 has 14 amino acids. The CDR3 DNA follows: TGCGCCAGCAGCCAGGGACAGGTATACAATGAGCAGTTCTTC. Its translation is CASSQGQVYNEQFF.

The chain recombines TRBV5-1 with TRBJ1-1; D remains unclear. The V gene lost 0 bases and the J gene lost 3 bases, with 15 bases spanning the gap. This CDR3 has 16 residues. CDR1 SGHRS and CDR2 YFSETQ come from the germline V gene. CDR3 nucleotide sequence: TGCGCCAGCAGCTTGGATTCAAAGAGGAGGGACACTGAAGCTTTCTTT. It specifies CASSLDSKRRDTEAFF.

Comments on this clonotype: This may arise from a read error, as a much more abundant clone is one base away. The chain has TRBV5-4 and TRBJ2-5, with TRBD2 identical over 10 bases. Germline V CDR1 and CDR2: SGHNT, YYREEE (reference sequence). With 10 bases clipped from V and 1 base from J, the junction kept 10 bases outside the gene matches. The CDR3 sequence is 15 residues long. The CDR3 DNA reads TGTGCCTGCCAGAGAAAGCGGGGGGGCCAAGAGACCCAGTACTTC. Amino acids: CACQRKRGGQETQYF. Combining the CDR3 with reference TRBV5-4 and TRBJ2-5 gives the whole variable domain ETGVTQSPTHLIKTRGQQVTLRCSSQSGHNTVSWYQQALGQGPQFIFQYYREEENGRGNFPPRFSGLQFPNYSSELNVNALELDDSALYLCACQRKRGGQETQYFGPGTRLLVL.

The table lists this clonotype with a few counts. One base away lies a much larger clone, so this may be a sequencing read error. The V call is TRBV11-2, the J call TRBJ2-7; maybe TRBD1 (6 bases). Trimming took off 3 bases at V and 7 bases at J, with 13 bases between the two ends. The CDR3 consists of 13 residues. Germline CDR1 is SGHAT and CDR2 is FQNNGV. CDR3 sequence reads: CASSLNRANEQYF. The CDR3 nucleotides are TGTGCCAGCAGCTTGAACAGGGCAAATGAGCAGTACTTC.

At least ten counts were recorded for this clonotype. V is TRBV5-1 and J is TRBJ2-7; weak D call: TRBD1 (5 bases). The V and J ends lost 1 base and 0 bases respectively, with 17 bases between them. The CDR3 totals 17 residues. CDR1 and CDR2 (germline): SGHRS, YFSETQ. The CDR3 region is CASSLTASAGLSYEQYF. CDR3 DNA: TGCGCCAGCAGCTTGACCGCGTCGGCAGGGCTCTCCTACGAGCAGTACTTC.

The sample holds many counts of this clonotype. This chain connects TRBV7-2 to TRBJ1-2; D possibly corresponds to TRBD1 (6 bases). Germline CDR1 is SGHTA and CDR2 is FQGNSA. V gave up 5 bases and J gave up 2 bases, with 12 bases separating them. This CDR3 region has 14 residues. The CDR3 sequence is CASSPRTENYGYTF. The CDR3 bases are TGTGCCAGCAGCCCTAGGACAGAGAACTATGGCTACACCTTC.

This clonotype was seen ten or more times. The chain combines TRBV12-3 or TRBV12-4 with TRBJ1-6; a possible D gene is TRBD1 (5 bases). With 1 base removed from V and 0 bases from J, the gap between germline ends came to 13 bases. The CDR3 has 18 amino acids. The CDR3 reads CASSLEARGSSYNSPLHF. Written as DNA, the CDR3 is TGTGCCAGCAGTTTAGAGGCCCGGGGGAGCTCCTATAATTCACCCCTCCACTTT.

V is TRBV2 and J is TRBJ1-1; 8 bases match TRBD1. This CDR3 region has 13 residues. The ends lost 6 bases at V and 4 bases at J; junction bases unmatched: 4. Germline CDR1 reads SNHLY; CDR2 reads FYNNEI. CDR3: CASRTGVGTEAFF. The CDR3 DNA reads TGTGCCAGCAGGACAGGGGTAGGCACTGAAGCTTTCTTT. Filled out from reference TRBV2 and TRBJ1-1, the complete variable domain reads EPEVTQTPSHQVTQMGQEVILRCVPISNHLYFYWYRQILGQKVEFLVSFYNNEISEKSEIFDDQFSVERPDGSNFTLKIRSTKLEDSAMYFCASRTGVGTEAFFGQGTRLTVV.

V is TRBV29-1 and J is TRBJ2-3; possibly TRBD1 for D (6 bases). The CDR3 totals 14 residues. In germline, CDR1 is SQVTM, CDR2 ANQGSEA. Trimming cost V 3 bases and J 3 bases, with 13 bases left between them. In DNA, the CDR3 is TGCAGCGTTGAGATTTTAGGGGGTACAGATACGCAGTATTTT. Encoded protein: CSVEILGGTDTQYF.

This clonotype was seen many times. V and J are TRBV15 and TRBJ2-1; TRBD2 matches at 8 bases. CDR1 and CDR2 from the germline V gene are LNHNV and YYDKDF (reference sequence). V lost 3 bases to trimming and J lost 4 bases; unmatched junction nucleotides: 14. The CDR3 loop spans 18 amino acids. CDR3 nucleotides: TGTGCCACCAGCAGCTTAGAGTTTAAGCGGGGGTTATACAATGAGCAGTTCTTC. Its protein product is CATSSLEFKRGLYNEQFF.

About this clonotype: A much larger clone lies a single base off, so this may be a read error. CDR3 residues: CASSPRGTCWEQYF. The CDR3 DNA follows: TGTGCCAGCTCACCACGTGGGACATGCTGGGAGCAGTACTTC. The V call is TRBV18, the J call TRBJ2-7; D is possibly TRBD1 (6 bases). Per germline, CDR1 KGHSH and CDR2 LQKENI. The V end was cut by 1 base, the J end by 7 bases, with 14 bases between. The CDR3 extends over 14 amino acids.

This clonotype was detected many times. The rearrangement links TRBV20-1 to TRBJ1-2; 7 bases agree with TRBD1. The CDR3 covers 14 residues. CDR1 and CDR2 from the germline V gene are DFQATT and SNEGSKA (reference sequence). Trimming removed 6 bases from V and 4 bases from J; junction bases left unmatched: 11. CDR3: CSAHDRDGTYGYTF. CDR3 DNA sequence: TGCAGTGCCCACGACAGGGACGGAACCTATGGCTACACCTTC.

This clonotype occurred many times. This rearrangement joins TRBV6-2 or TRBV6-3 to TRBJ2-1; 10 bases are a match to TRBD1. V lost 5 bases and J lost 2; bases outside the gene matches: 6. Germline CDR1 is MNHEY and CDR2 is SVGEGT. This CDR3 spans 16 amino acids. CDR3: CASSRTDRGPYNEQFF. CDR3 DNA sequence: TGTGCCAGCAGTAGAACCGACAGGGGGCCCTACAATGAGCAGTTCTTC.

This clonotype was counted between two and nine times. A much larger clone is a single base away; this may be a read error. This chain links TRBV27 with TRBJ2-1; the D gene is possibly TRBD1 (6 bases). This CDR3 spans 16 amino acids. Germline assignment: CDR1 MNHEY and CDR2 SMNVEV (reference sequence). Trimming took off 5 bases at V and 0 bases at J, with 14 bases between the two ends. The CDR3: CASSPSRGSSYNEQFF. Here the CDR3 DNA reads TGTGCCAGCAGTCCCTCAAGGGGGAGCTCCTACAATGAGCAGTTCTTC.